This TCR beta chain is from a study of T cells in Graves' hyperthyroidism and ophthalmopathy (dated by TCRdb to about 2019). Notes on the research overall: Peripheral blood samples were taken at initial diagnosis, before any treatment was given. To identify TCR V-J signatures that set the groups apart, the researchers used a discovery cohort of more than 95 patients, made up of under 50 with Graves' ophthalmopathy and about 60 with stable Graves' hyperthyroidism. Prospective prediction of ophthalmopathy was tested in an independent validation cohort consisting of 18 hyperthyroidism patients and some 17 patients who later progressed to ophthalmopathy. For training and testing, the 100 or so patients in the discovery cohort were randomly divided in a 7:3 ratio. In addition, the study compared T-cell repertoires in thyroid tissue and in blood from six Graves' hyperthyroidism patients. Once sampling was done, hyperthyroidism patients were given methimazole at a starting dose of 30 mg daily, whereas ophthalmopathy patients were given high-dose intravenous methylprednisolone. TCR Vbeta CDR3 sequencing of fewer than 150 peripheral blood samples (over 40 ophthalmopathy, roughly 74 hyperthyroidism and approximately 17 progressor patients) is reported in the paper.

TCR beta CDR3 regions were amplified from RNA transcripts. The TCR CDR3 was subjected to a first round of RT-PCR using the HTBI primer set and the Qiagen OneStep RT-PCR kit. Libraries were constructed in a second round of multiplex PCR, after which size selection and purification were performed. Libraries were sequenced paired-end with 100 bp reads on an Illumina HiSeq2000. The authors' analysis ran thus. SOAPnuke was used to process the raw data, removing reads that contained adapters or uncalled bases, had a mean Phred below 15, or lacked an exact match to the constant primer or identifier. COPE v1.2.5 was used to merge high-quality paired reads, and clonotypes were defined as unique nucleotide sequences. MiTCR v1.1 was used to align clonotypes to the IMGT TRBV, TRBD and TRBJ reference segments. Only V-J combinations with frequency above 0.0001, covering approximately 99% of repertoires, were analysed. A TCS score was defined as the ratio between F50 (clonal expansion) and ExV (chaos), using BLOSUM62-based TCRdist between CDR3 peptides within each V-J. Welch's t-statistics and random forest reduced roughly 540 V-J features to 13, which were used in a naive Bayes classifier (R e1071). In TCRdb, the public reads were trimmed at Q25 with fastp and aligned with MiXCR, with productive beta chains retained. Rows with one shared CDR3 protein collapse into an entry with the most common genes and DNA. In this record, the V and J calls reflect TCRdb's handling and not the investigators' own analysis. The sample table lists under 200,000 distinct CDR3 sequences, roughly 10% of them with a count of one. The ten most abundant clones make up about 20% of the sample.

The CDR3, cysteine through phenylalanine, is 15 amino acids long. Solely the CDR3 DNA is kept, with 45 bases framed from the first base. V is trimmed back by 2 bases and J by 4 bases, and the junction contains 5 bases that no gene match accounts for. Reading the germline V gene gives CDR1 SGDLS and CDR2 YYNGEE. Hyperthyroidism patients were newly diagnosed, with disease duration under 2 months, and aged 18 to 65 years. Exclusion was applied to patients with uncontrolled infections, other autoimmune diseases, pregnancy or lactation. Diagnoses were established on the basis of clinical symptoms, serum thyroxine and TRAb, thyroid ultrasound, and orbital computed tomography. Blood from progressor patients was collected at the time of first diagnosis with hyperthyroidism, before any ophthalmopathy symptoms had appeared. Ficoll-Paque density gradient centrifugation was used to isolate PBMCs from approximately 10 ml of fresh peripheral blood. Progressor patients were defined as those initially diagnosed with Graves' hyperthyroidism in whom ophthalmopathy developed during follow-up. Trizol reagent was used to extract total RNA, and RNA quality was then checked on an Agilent 2100 Bioanalyzer.

This clonotype has a count of ten or more. The clone's antigen remains unknown. No base quality information exists; no much larger clone differs at one position. Points the paper makes about the study in general: Blood samples also contained most of the expanded thyroid clonotypes (frequency above 0.001), which suggests that blood repertoires may reflect thyroid immune responses. No statistical method was used to set the sample size in advance, and investigators knew the group allocation. Ophthalmopathy was separated from stable hyperthyroidism by a 13 V-J signature model, with just over 85% sensitivity and 81% to 83% specificity obtained in cross-validation and 80%/75% obtained in testing. In validation, the model predicted progression to ophthalmopathy with approximately 71% sensitivity and roughly 72% specificity, a median of about 6 months before onset.

The material sequenced was blood. The clonotype originates from a young woman with Graves' hyperthyroidism that later progressed to Graves' ophthalmopathy. Recombination linked TRBV9 to TRBJ1-2; 10 middle bases align to TRBD1. The CDR3 region has the sequence CASSVADRGFYGYTF. The DNA sequence is given as TGTGCCAGCAGCGTGGCGGACAGGGGGTTCTATGGCTACACCTTC.